One sample yielded the 16 T cell receptor beta chains listed below, sequenced in a study of T cells in Graves' hyperthyroidism and ophthalmopathy. RNA transcripts served as the template for amplifying TCR beta CDR3 regions. First-round RT-PCR of the TCR CDR3 relied on the HTBI primer set. TCRdb fed the multiplex PCR reads into MiXCR, producing one record per CDR3 protein. The table lists around 300,000 distinct CDR3 sequences, around 15% of them singletons. Material for sequencing was blood. These receptors originate from a woman in her forties with Graves' ophthalmopathy.

This clonotype appeared many times. The rearrangement joins TRBV7-9 to TRBJ2-5, with a weak D call TRBD2 (6 bases). V lost 7 bases to trimming and J lost 1 base, with 19 bases between them. This CDR3 has 16 amino acids. Germline CDR1 SEHNR, CDR2 FQNEAQ (reference sequence). Here the CDR3 DNA reads TGTGCCAGCACTTTCATTGGGGCGGGAAGCCAAGAGACCCAGTACTTC. It yields the protein CASTFIGAGSQETQYF.

The chain uses TRBV20-1 and TRBJ2-3; 7 bases align to TRBD2. With 0 bases clipped from V and 2 bases from J, the junction kept 5 bases outside the gene matches. The CDR3 is made up of 15 amino acids. Germline V CDR1 and CDR2: DFQATT, SNEGSKA (reference sequence). Here the CDR3 reads CSAREASGYTDTQYF. The DNA for the CDR3 is TGCAGTGCTAGAGAGGCTAGCGGTTACACAGATACGCAGTATTTT.

This clonotype was counted at least ten times. The chain couples TRBV6-1 to TRBJ1-1, with D possibly matching TRBD1 (6 bases). The V gene lost 5 bases and the J gene lost 5 bases, with 15 bases spanning the gap. The CDR3 contains 14 residues. The germline CDR1 and CDR2 sequences are MNHNS and SASEGT. The CDR3 DNA reads TGTGCCAGCAGTACCAACAACAGGGAAACTGAAGCTTTCTTT. Its translation is CASSTNNRETEAFF.

This clonotype was recorded many times. CDR3: CATNAVSGEQFF. CDR3 nucleotides: TGTGCCACCAACGCGGTGTCGGGTGAGCAGTTCTTC. J is TRBJ2-1 and V is TRBV19; D remains ambiguous. The CDR3 spans 12 residues. CDR1 is LNHDA, CDR2 SQIVND, per germline (reference sequence). Trimming stripped 10 bases from V and 9 bases from J, with 16 bases between.

This clonotype has a handful of counts. V usage is TRBV7-8 and J usage is TRBJ1-6; D possibly corresponds to TRBD1 (6 bases). The germline V gene encodes CDR1 SGHVS and CDR2 FQNEAQ. Trimming took off 2 bases at V and 4 bases at J, with 18 bases between the two ends. The CDR3 is 18 residues long. CDR3 bases: TGTGCCAGCAGCTTATTGTCAGGGGCCAGTTCGTATAATTCACCCCTCCACTTT. As protein: CASSLLSGASSYNSPLHF.

This clonotype was counted at least ten times. The chain has TRBV27 and TRBJ2-5; 11 bases line up with TRBD2. This CDR3 contains 17 residues. CDR1 and CDR2 from the germline V gene are MNHEY and SMNVEV (reference sequence). V lost 4 bases, J lost 2 bases, and 9 bases stayed unmatched. The CDR3 protein is CASSSLISGGAQETQYF. CDR3 nucleotide sequence: TGTGCCAGCAGTTCTCTTATTAGCGGGGGGGCTCAAGAGACCCAGTACTTC.

Concerning this clonotype: A read error may produce the germline difference seen at one junction end. This rearrangement joins TRBV11-1 to TRBJ2-6; maybe TRBD2 (5 bases). This CDR3 spans 19 amino acids. The germline gives CDR1 SGHAT, CDR2 FQDESV (reference sequence). This chain's CDR3 is CATSLSSPYPGSGANVLTF. The CDR3 nucleotides are TGTGCCACCAGCTTGTCATCCCCCTACCCGGGGTCTGGGGCCAACGTCCTGACTTTC.

Comments on this clonotype: Mismatch with germline at one junction end may stem from a read error. V is TRBV28 and J is TRBJ2-5; weak D call: TRBD2 (5 bases). CDR3 length equals 14 residues. Germline-derived CDR1 and CDR2 are MDHEN and SYDVKM. In DNA, the CDR3 is TGTGCCAGCAGGCCCGGGATCAGAGGAAGCAGTGGGAACTTC. It translates to CASRPGIRGSSGNF.

CDR3 residues: CASSLFSGGGRGTGELFF. CDR3 coding DNA: TGTGCCAGCAGCTTATTCAGCGGGGGAGGCCGGGGGACCGGGGAGCTGTTTTTT. This chain uses TRBV11-3 with TRBJ2-2, with 8 nucleotides matching TRBD2. CDR3 length: 18 residues. Trimming took 2 bases from V and 5 from J; bases not matched to a gene: 13. CDR1 is SGHNT, CDR2 YENEEA, per germline. Filled out from reference TRBV11-3 and TRBJ2-2, the complete variable domain reads EAGVVQSPRYKIIEKKQPVAFWCNPISGHNTLYWYLQNLGQGPELLIRYENEEAVDDSQLPKDRFSAERLKGVDSTLKIQPAELGDSAVYLCASSLFSGGGRGTGELFFGEGSRLTVL.

This clonotype occurred many times. The chain joins TRBV10-3 to TRBJ2-1; D is ambiguous. The CDR3 has 12 amino acids. The germline V gene has CDR1 ENHRY and CDR2 SYGVKD. With 1 base removed from V and 6 bases from J, the gap between germline ends came to 4 bases. CDR3 nucleotides: TGTGCCATCAGTGAGTATCCCAATGAGCAGTTCTTC. Its translation is CAISEYPNEQFF.

Comment on this clonotype: Since a much larger clone is just one base distant, this may be a read error. The chain employs TRBV18 and TRBJ2-1; 9 bases are shared with TRBD2. The DNA end favors TRBJ2-7, so the J call may be wrong. The germline V gene encodes CDR1 KGHSH and CDR2 LQKENI. The CDR3 is 15 amino acids. The CDR3 here is CASSPSGGFYNEQYF. The CDR3 DNA follows: TGTGCCAGCTCACCTAGCGGGGGTTTCTACAATGAGCAGTACTTC.

This clonotype showed up many times. This chain links TRBV24-1 with TRBJ1-1; D is unresolved. This CDR3 has 14 amino acids. The V end was cut by 3 bases, the J end by 3 bases, with 10 bases between. Germline CDR1 and CDR2: KGHDR and SFDVKD. CDR3 residues: CATSDMDGDTEAFF. DNA for the CDR3: TGTGCCACCAGTGATATGGACGGAGACACTGAAGCTTTCTTT.

This clonotype was seen just once. The V gene is TRBV7-9, the J gene TRBJ2-7; D is possibly TRBD1 (5 bases). The CDR3 has 14 amino acids. Germline-derived CDR1 and CDR2 are SEHNR and FQNEAQ (reference sequence). Trimming stripped 5 bases from V and 2 bases from J, with 13 bases between. The CDR3 is CASSRRQLTYEQYV. For the CDR3, the DNA is TGTGCCAGCAGCCGACGACAGCTAACCTACGAGCAGTACGTC.

CDR3 amino acids: CASSGMNTIYF. Here the CDR3 DNA reads TGCGCCAGCAGTGGAATGAACACCATATATTTT. The chain links TRBV5-1 to TRBJ1-3; D is unresolved. Germline loops: CDR1 SGHRS, CDR2 YFSETQ. This CDR3 comprises 11 residues. V lost 5 bases and J lost 7, with 7 bases in between. Using reference TRBV5-1 and TRBJ1-3 for the parts outside the CDR3, the full variable domain is KAGVTQTPRYLIKTRGQQVTLSCSPISGHRSVSWYQQTPGQGLQFLFEYFSETQRNKGNFPGRFSGRQFSNSRSEMNVSTLELGDSALYLCASSGMNTIYFGEGSWLTVV.

This clonotype has at least ten counts. The J gene is TRBJ2-2, the V gene TRBV10-1, with a weak D call TRBD1 (5 bases). Per the germline V gene, CDR1 is WNHNN and CDR2 is SYGVQD (reference sequence). Between the trimmed V and J ends, which lost 4 bases and 4 bases, there was a span of 10 bases. The CDR3 has 14 amino acids. CDR3 coding DNA: TGCGCCAGCAGTGCAGTTGGGGCCACCGGGGAGCTGTTTTTT. This sequence encodes CASSAVGATGELFF.

This clonotype was recorded many times. The rearrangement uses TRBV3-1 and TRBJ2-1; 12 positions match TRBD2. Germline V lookup: CDR1 LGHDT, CDR2 YNNKEL (reference sequence). The CDR3 contains 16 residues. The trim removed 6 bases at V and 10 bases at J, leaving 13 bases unmatched. This chain's CDR3 is CASSPTLAGGPREQFF. CDR3 coding DNA: TGTGCCAGCAGTCCTACGCTAGCGGGAGGGCCTCGGGAGCAGTTCTTC.